These 2 T cell receptor beta chains came from one sample sequenced in a study of cytomegalovirus exposure and HLA in healthy donors. Profiling relied on immunoSEQ multiplex PCR, and the TCRdb table lists in-frame clones only, not all of them. The sample records about 160,000 clones, about 90% being singletons. The material sequenced was PBMCs. These receptors came from a woman between 18 and 30 years old in good health and CMV-seropositive.

In this sample, this clone turned up a few times. This rearrangement joins TRBV2 to TRBJ1-5; no reliable D call. The V gene lost 6 bases and the J gene lost 4 bases, with 10 bases spanning the gap. Germline assignment: CDR1 SNHLY and CDR2 FYNNEI. This CDR3 comprises 13 residues. Here the CDR3 DNA reads TGTGCCAGCAGCACGACACCAAATCAGCCCCAGCATTTT. The encoded protein is CASSTTPNQPQHF.

The rearrangement links TRBV30 to TRBJ1-1; D is unclear. V was trimmed by 1 base and J by 1 base, leaving 4 bases between them. Germline V CDR1 and CDR2: GTSNPN, SVGIG (reference sequence). The CDR3 extends over 12 amino acids. CDR3 sequence reads: CAWSDRNTEAFF. The CDR3 bases are TGTGCCTGGAGTGACAGGAACACTGAAGCTTTCTTT.